The 6 T cell receptor beta chains below all came from one sample that was sequenced in a study of response to subunit inactivated influenza vaccine. TCRdb re-analysed the RT-PCR reads in MiXCR, keeping a single row per CDR3 protein. The data show about 520,000 distinct CDR3 sequences, approximately 7.3% seen once. The sample was PBMCs from blood, taken around 25 months after vaccination. The receptors here all came from a man between 50 and 69 years old who received an inactivated influenza vaccine.

The rearrangement joins TRBV20-1 to TRBJ2-7; D is uncertain. CDR3 length equals 11 residues. Germline CDR1 reads DFQATT; CDR2 reads SNEGSKA (reference sequence). The ends were cut back, 3 bases at V and 3 bases at J, with 6 bases in the middle. The CDR3 coding sequence is TGCAGTGCTAGCGGGCGCTACGAGCAGTACTTC. Its translation is CSASGRYEQYF.

The gene calls are TRBV2 and TRBJ2-5, with a possible D match to TRBD2 (5 bases). V shed 1 base and J shed 7 bases, with 13 bases lying between them. The CDR3 has 14 amino acids. Looked up from germline, CDR1 is SNHLY and CDR2 is FYNNEI. CDR3 in DNA: TGTGCCAGCAGTGAAGTTTCCCGGGATGCGACCCAGTACTTC. This gives the protein CASSEVSRDATQYF.

This clonotype was seen at least ten times. This chain links TRBV20-1 with TRBJ2-3; D remains ambiguous. Trimming left V 0 bases short and J 2 bases short, with 6 bases between. Per germline, CDR1 DFQATT and CDR2 SNEGSKA (reference sequence). This CDR3 has 13 amino acids. Written as DNA, the CDR3 is TGCAGTGCTAGAGACCGTATCACAGATACGCAGTATTTT. Its protein is CSARDRITDTQYF.

The genes are TRBV4-3 and TRBJ2-7; 9 bases align to TRBD1. The CDR3 is made up of 14 amino acids. Germline CDR1 and CDR2: LGHNA and YSLEER. Germline trimming cut 4 bases from V and 5 bases from J; bases unmatched to any gene: 6. In DNA, the CDR3 is TGCGCCAGCAGCCGGGGACAGGGAGGGGACGAGCAGTACTTC. Residues: CASSRGQGGDEQYF.

In regard to this clonotype: Germline and junction disagree at one end, which may indicate a read error. The chain combines TRBV14 with TRBJ2-2; D is perhaps TRBD1 (5 bases). CDR3 length: 15 amino acids. The germline gives CDR1 SGHDN, CDR2 FVKESK. CDR3 DNA sequence: TGTACCAGCAGCCAAGGGGCTCCAAGAACCGGGGAGCTGTTTTTT. Protein sequence: CTSSQGAPRTGELFF.

This clonotype has only a few counts. V is TRBV27 and J is TRBJ2-2, with D unclear. This CDR3 is built from 15 residues. Trimming cost V 2 bases and J 7 bases, with 14 bases left between them. Germline CDR1 and CDR2: MNHEY and SMNVEV (reference sequence). The CDR3 protein is CASSLKYRVGGELFF. CDR3 nucleotides: TGTGCCAGCAGTTTAAAATATAGGGTCGGCGGGGAGCTGTTTTTT.